The 10 T cell receptor beta chains listed next were all sequenced from one sample in a study of identical twins. Each CDR3 protein gets one entry after TCRdb re-called the 5' RACE reads with MiXCR. The table has about 200,000 distinct CDR3 sequences, around 6.5% seen once. In addition, the sample was reused for a study of T cells expressing NK-cell markers.

Material: CD8+ T cells sorted from blood. Receptor source: a woman under 30 in good health.

This clonotype was detected ten times or more. V usage is TRBV29-1 and J usage is TRBJ2-7, with D hard to call. The CDR3 runs 15 residues. Germline V gene sequence: CDR1 SQVTM, CDR2 ANQGSEA. Between the trimmed V and J ends, which lost 5 bases and 4 bases, there was a span of 21 bases. CDR3 residues: CSVRWASDQRYEQYF. The DNA for the CDR3 is TGCAGCGTTCGATGGGCGTCGGACCAACGATACGAGCAGTACTTC.

The chain links TRBV9 to TRBJ2-1; D possibly matches TRBD1 or TRBD2 (5 bases each). The CDR3 runs to 15 residues. Deletions cut 0 bases from V and 7 bases from J, with 14 bases between. CDR1 and CDR2 from the germline V gene are SGDLS and YYNGEE. Here the CDR3 reads CASSVGPGWGNEQFF. The CDR3 nucleotides read TGTGCCAGCAGCGTAGGTCCCGGGTGGGGGAATGAGCAGTTCTTC. The complete variable domain, with remaining parts taken from reference TRBV9 and TRBJ2-1, reads DSGVTQTPKHLITATGQRVTLRCSPRSGDLSVYWYQQSLDQGLQFLIQYYNGEERAKGNILERFSAQQFPDLHSELNLSSLELGDSALYFCASSVGPGWGNEQFFGPGTRLTVL.

This clonotype was found many times. CDR3 DNA sequence: TGTGCCAGCAGCTTAGGAGGGGCAGAGTATGGCTACACCTTC. Its translation: CASSLGGAEYGYTF. The chain couples TRBV7-6 to TRBJ1-2; tentatively, D is TRBD1 (5 bases). Germline assignment: CDR1 SGHVS and CDR2 FNYEAQ. Trimming pared 1 base from V and 5 bases from J, leaving 11 bases between. CDR3 length: 14 residues.

The chain uses TRBV30 and TRBJ2-1; 10 nucleotides agree with TRBD2. Trimming cost V 4 bases and J 8 bases; bases outside gene matches: 8. The V gene's germline CDR1 is GTSNPN and CDR2 SVGIG (reference sequence). The CDR3 is 14 amino acids. Written as DNA, the CDR3 is TGTGCCTGGAATCCAGCGGGAGGGATGTATGAGCAGTTCTTC. Translating gives CAWNPAGGMYEQFF.

This clonotype appeared a single time. The junction does not match germline at one end; this may be a read error. The V and J genes are TRBV27 and TRBJ2-7; TRBD1 is a possible D gene (6 bases). CDR1 and CDR2 (germline): MNHEY, SMNVEV (reference sequence). The CDR3 is 15 amino acids. The CDR3 spells CASSFFAGASYELYF. CDR3 coding DNA: TGTGCCAGCAGTTTTTTCGCAGGGGCCTCCTACGAGCTGTACTTC.

This clonotype has just a few counts. The chain combines TRBV27 with TRBJ2-1; D ambiguous. The CDR3 is 11 residues long. Germline loops: CDR1 MNHEY, CDR2 SMNVEV (reference sequence). V was cut by 8 bases and J by 5 bases, with 7 bases left in between. Here the CDR3 reads CASFTNNEQFF. CDR3 nucleotide sequence: TGTGCCAGCTTCACGAACAATGAGCAGTTCTTC.

Many counts were recorded for this clonotype. The chain is built from TRBV12-3 or TRBV12-4 and TRBJ2-7; D uncertain. The CDR3 is made up of 12 amino acids. V dropped 3 bases and J dropped 3 bases, with 6 bases sitting between them. CDR3 protein: CASSFAVYEQYF. The CDR3 DNA sequence: TGTGCCAGCAGTTTTGCAGTCTACGAGCAGTACTTC.

This clonotype was detected a few times. The V call is TRBV6-2 or TRBV6-3, the J call TRBJ2-1; unclear D gene. Germline V lookup: CDR1 MNHEY, CDR2 SVGEGT. Trimming took 3 bases from V and 8 from J, leaving 14 bases between them. CDR3 length equals 14 residues. CDR3 nucleotide sequence: TGTGCCAGCAGTTATGTTAGCCTCTCCGATGAGCAGTTCTTC. It encodes CASSYVSLSDEQFF.

In this sample, this clonotype turned up a few times. The chain combines TRBV12-3 or TRBV12-4 with TRBJ1-2; D call uncertain. CDR3 length: 13 amino acids. The V end was cut by 3 bases, the J end by 6 bases, with 11 bases between. CDR3 DNA: TGTGCCAGCAGTTTCGTAGAGAGCCATGGCTACACCTTC. It translates to CASSFVESHGYTF.

This clonotype has at least ten counts. This chain links TRBV21-1 with TRBJ1-1; no check of the table's D call, TRBD1, against the DNA was made. TRBV21-1 is a known pseudogene. The CDR3 has 15 amino acids. CDR3 DNA sequence: TGTGCCAGCAGCTTAAGACAGGGGGAGAACACTGAAGCTTTCTTT. This translates into CASSLRQGENTEAFF.